This TCR beta chain was captured in a study of blood T cell repertoires in COVID-19. Whole-study context: COVID-19 samples from acute and convalescent phases originated in the United States, Italy and Spain. Nucleic acid was either cDNA or gDNA, and it came from T cells, B-cell-depleted T cells, or PBMCs.

Original analysis: Reference gene primer amplification yielded estimated nucleated cell counts. Profiled with immunoSEQ multiplex PCR; TCRdb holds only in-frame clones, not every one. The D gene and trimming were derived from the DNA, and the V and J assignments and clone size from that table. The profile shows 61,000 or so clones, around four fifths of them singletons. Sequencing was carried out using peripheral blood. This TCR came from a woman in her 70s with acute or convalescent COVID-19.

This chain's CDR3 is CASSEPPGQGYGYTF. Written as DNA, the CDR3 is TGTGCCAGCAGCGAGCCCCCGGGACAGGGATATGGCTACACCTTC. The rearrangement uses TRBV2 and TRBJ1-2, with TRBD1 identical over 9 bases. CDR1 and CDR2 (germline): SNHLY, FYNNEI. The CDR3 consists of 15 residues. V was pared by 6 bases and J by 5 bases, with 10 bases of the junction left unmatched. The full variable domain, completed using reference TRBV2 and TRBJ1-2, is EPEVTQTPSHQVTQMGQEVILRCVPISNHLYFYWYRQILGQKVEFLVSFYNNEISEKSEIFDDQFSVERPDGSNFTLKIRSTKLEDSAMYFCASSEPPGQGYGYTFGSGTRLTVV.